One and the same sample provided the 11 T cell receptor beta chains below, sequenced in a study of OX40 agonist ivuxolimab in advanced cancers. Receptor amplification or capture employed the immunoSEQ multiplex PCR assay. Sourced from immuneACCESS, this table was stored by TCRdb with only in-frame sequences that have V and J called. A share of the clones is absent; for the studies checked, an unresolved V gene accounts for under half, and the remainder has no known explanation. This sample holds approximately 63,000 clones; 86% were observed only once. The ten largest clones represent roughly 1.2% of the sample. The source was CD4+ or CD8+ T cells sorted from blood, collected in a trial of the OX40 agonist ivuxolimab. The receptors shown here come from an adult with an advanced solid tumor such as melanoma, head and neck, liver or kidney cancer.

The CDR3 here is CASSSTSGSFRELFF. CDR3 DNA: TGTGCCAGCAGCTCCACTAGCGGGAGTTTCCGGGAGCTGTTTTTT. The chain links TRBV13 to TRBJ2-2, with 11 nucleotides matching TRBD2. J lost 9 bases, V lost 4 bases, and 7 bases had no gene match. Looked up from germline, CDR1 is PRHDT and CDR2 is FYEKMQ (reference sequence). The CDR3 consists of 15 residues.

The rearrangement joins TRBV28 to TRBJ1-2; TRBD1 is a possible D gene (5 bases). The CDR3 sequence is 13 residues long. Germline V gives CDR1 MDHEN, CDR2 SYDVKM. The germline V and J ends were trimmed by 5 bases and 4 bases, with 11 bases remaining between them. CDR3 DNA: TGTGCCAGCAGTGACAGTACATCCTATGGCTACACCTTC. Protein: CASSDSTSYGYTF.

The chain recombines TRBV11-1 with TRBJ2-1, with D perhaps matching TRBD2 (6 bases). Germline CDR1 reads SGHAT; CDR2 reads FQDESV (reference sequence). CDR3 length: 18 residues. V lost 5 bases, J lost 9 bases, and 29 bases lay in between. DNA for the CDR3: TGTGCCAGCAGCAAAGGAGGGCTGAGCGGTAATAATGTGGTTGAGCAGTTCTTC. Its protein product is CASSKGGLSGNNVVEQFF.

This chain uses TRBV10-3 with TRBJ1-1, with D unclear. V dropped 6 bases and J dropped 0 bases, with 11 bases sitting between them. Per the germline V gene, CDR1 is ENHRY and CDR2 is SYGVKD. The CDR3 consists of 14 residues. CDR3 sequence reads: CAIRGWDMNTEAFF. CDR3 DNA: TGTGCCATCAGGGGGTGGGATATGAACACTGAAGCTTTCTTT.

The chain joins TRBV7-9 to TRBJ1-4, with 7 positions matching TRBD1. This CDR3 is 14 amino acids long. Germline V gives CDR1 SEHNR, CDR2 FQNEAQ (reference sequence). V lost 1 base, J lost 6 bases, and 2 bases stayed unmatched. Here the CDR3 DNA reads TGTGCCAGCAGCTTAGAGGGGGCTTATGAAAAACTGTTTTTT. It encodes CASSLEGAYEKLFF.

The chain links TRBV6-6 to TRBJ1-1; D is unresolved. Germline CDR1 reads MNHNY; CDR2 reads SVGAGI (reference sequence). The CDR3 runs to 13 residues. The V and J ends lost 2 bases and 1 base respectively, with 5 bases between them. CDR3 nucleotides: TGTGCCAGCAGTTACGAAGCGAACACTGAAGCTTTCTTT. Protein product: CASSYEANTEAFF.

The chain uses TRBV6-1 and TRBJ2-7, with D uncertain. This CDR3 is built from 15 residues. With 1 base removed from V and 2 bases from J, the gap between germline ends came to 12 bases. Germline V gene data show CDR1 as MNHNS and CDR2 as SASEGT. CDR3 DNA: TGTGCCAGCAGTGAAGGATTCGGCACCCCCTACGAGCAGTACTTC. Residues: CASSEGFGTPYEQYF.

This CDR3 is CASSHLRGRGGTEAFF. CDR3 in DNA: TGTGCCAGTAGCCACTTGAGGGGCAGGGGAGGCACTGAAGCTTTCTTT. This chain links TRBV19 with TRBJ1-1; maybe TRBD1 (6 bases). The CDR3 is 16 residues long. Between the trimmed V and J ends, which lost 6 bases and 4 bases, there was a span of 21 bases. The germline V gene has CDR1 LNHDA and CDR2 SQIVND (reference sequence). Filled out from reference TRBV19 and TRBJ1-1, the complete variable domain reads DGGITQSPKYLFRKEGQNVTLSCEQNLNHDAMYWYRQDPGQGLRLIYYSQIVNDFQKGDIAEGYSVSREKKESFPLTVTSAQKNPTAFYLCASSHLRGRGGTEAFFGQGTRLTVV.

The rearrangement uses TRBV7-9 and TRBJ2-3; 11 bases map to TRBD1. CDR1 is SEHNR, CDR2 FQNEAQ, per germline (reference sequence). Losses at the gene ends were 5 bases for V and 4 bases for J; bases not matched to a gene: 5. CDR3 length equals 15 residues. The CDR3 reads CASSQDRGLADTQYF. CDR3 coding DNA: TGTGCCAGCAGCCAGGACAGGGGGCTGGCAGATACGCAGTATTTT.

This chain joins TRBV29-1 and TRBJ1-1; unclear D gene. V shed 7 bases and J shed 1 base, with 10 bases lying between them. There are 12 residues in the CDR3. Per germline, CDR1 SQVTM and CDR2 ANQGSEA. This chain's CDR3 is CSAGNRNTEAFF. CDR3 DNA sequence: TGCAGCGCCGGAAACAGGAACACTGAAGCTTTCTTT.

The V gene is TRBV7-9, the J gene TRBJ1-3, with D perhaps matching TRBD1 (6 bases). CDR1 SEHNR and CDR2 FQNEAQ come from the germline V gene (reference sequence). The V end lost 3 bases, the J end lost 7 bases, and 13 bases lay between the germline ends. The CDR3 runs to 14 residues. The CDR3 spells CASSFAGAENTIYF. The CDR3 nucleotides are TGTGCCAGCAGCTTTGCAGGGGCAGAGAACACCATATATTTT.